This T cell receptor (beta chain) was recovered during a study of monozygotic twins with inflammatory bowel disease. Whole-study findings and limits: Inverse Simpson values showed less TCRbeta diversity in IBD patients than in their healthy co-twins. No repertoire similarity difference was seen between concordant and discordant twins; power was possibly limited.

Template switching incorporated UMIs with a 6-nucleotide sample barcode. The authors ran two nested PCRs of 16 and 9 cycles on TCRalpha and TCRbeta cDNA. One entry per CDR3 protein, without DNA, is what TCRdb gives after re-calling the 5' RACE reads. This table holds about 350,000 distinct CDR3 sequences. Points on this clonotype: Its antigen is as yet unknown.

This CDR3 region has 15 residues. This TCR was recovered from a human donor with ulcerative colitis or Crohn's disease, or a healthy co-twin of an affected twin (not recorded which). The chain carries TRBV12-3 or TRBV12-4 and TRBJ2-1; TCRdb's assignment of TRBD2 cannot be checked, as there is no DNA. The sequencing sample was made of blood. CDR3 protein: CASLPGLAGGSEQFF.